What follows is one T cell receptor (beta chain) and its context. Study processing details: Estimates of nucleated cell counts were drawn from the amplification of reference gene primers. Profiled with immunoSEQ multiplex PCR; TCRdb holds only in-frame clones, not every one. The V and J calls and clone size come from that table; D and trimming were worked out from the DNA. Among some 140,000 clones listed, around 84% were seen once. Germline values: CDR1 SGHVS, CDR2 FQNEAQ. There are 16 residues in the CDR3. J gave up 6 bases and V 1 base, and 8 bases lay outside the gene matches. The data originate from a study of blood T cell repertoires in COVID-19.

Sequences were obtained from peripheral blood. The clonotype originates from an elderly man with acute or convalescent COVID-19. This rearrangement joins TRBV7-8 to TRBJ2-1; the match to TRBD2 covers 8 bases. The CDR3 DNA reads TGTGCCAGCAGCTTAGTGTCGGGGGGGATCGGCAATGAGCAGTTCTTC. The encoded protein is CASSLVSGGIGNEQFF.